This T cell receptor (beta chain) was documented in a study of blood T cells in healthy people across ages (dated by TCRdb to the mid-2010s). About the investigation overall: Template switching captured roughly one uniquely barcoded TCR beta cDNA molecule per two T cells in model experiments. Donors of different ages were randomly distributed across sequencing lanes to avoid experimental bias. The study measured age-related changes in TCR beta repertoire diversity using deep sequencing normalized with unique cDNA molecular identifiers. Four age groups were formed from the donors: young (average around 15 years), middle-aged (approximately 40), aged (62) and long-lived (82). Using the same blood draw, the study looked at two additional independent replicas of 1 million unique cDNA reads for two donors, one aged 18 to 29 and the other aged 80 or older.

As for this clonotype: No antigen is known for it. It has no much larger one-base neighbor in the sample; base qualities were not kept.

The V end gives up 3 bases and the J end 12 bases, leaving 9 bases in the junction not matched to a gene. The germline V gene encodes CDR1 DFQATT and CDR2 SNEGSKA (reference sequence). There are 14 amino acids in the CDR3, from cysteine to phenylalanine inclusive. The CDR3 DNA has 42 bases and is translated from base 1. Overall study outcomes, separate from this receptor: As age increased, observed TCR beta diversity per million T cells dropped in a roughly linear way, and a significant reduction was already evident by age 40. The CMV infection status of donors was not known, potentially confounding age-related changes in expanded clonotypes. Estimates of total diversity based on one million sequenced T cells were regarded as lower bounds and as underestimates. Since profiling was done on bulk unsorted PBMCs, naive and antigen-experienced compartments could not be conclusively compared. There was a strong correlation between observed TCR beta diversity and the percentage of naive T cells measured by flow cytometry. Compared with the aged group, more naive CD4+ T cells, fewer expanded clones and increased TCR diversity were shown by the long-lived group, suggesting age selection.

Library preparation was by 5' RACE. The instrument was an Illumina HiSeq 2500. A second PCR of about 7 to 12 cycles was performed with a sample-barcoded 5' primer and a J-beta primer mix. A template-switch 5' adaptor carrying 12 random nucleotides introduced a unique molecular identifier onto each TCR beta cDNA molecule. At least 3 million CDR3-containing paired-end reads were obtained from each sample. First-strand cDNA was synthesized from all RNA with the Mint cDNA synthesis kit, primed by a TRBC-specific oligonucleotide. Following uracil-DNA glycosylase treatment, all cDNA underwent a first 18-cycle PCR with the universal primers M1SS and BC2_uni_R. In the authors' own workflow: For normalization, 1 million high-quality reads, each with a distinct molecular identifier, were randomly selected from each sample. Reads sharing molecular identifiers were discarded rather than binned into consensus sequences. CDR3 identification, clonotype clustering and error correction used MiTCR with a Q25 quality threshold and the strictest error-elimination algorithm. A nonparametric unseen species model with Euler transformation was used to estimate a lower bound on total TCR beta diversity. Clones were called with MiXCR by TCRdb after fastp trimmed the public reads at Q25, and only in-frame beta chains were retained. Every distinct CDR3 protein forms one entry, paired with its most common genes and DNA. The V and J calls and clone size come from TCRdb's table, not from the authors' own analysis. In this sample the table shows around 1.5 million distinct CDR3 sequences, around 35% of which occur a single time. The ten largest clones add up to around 11% of the sample.

The donors were around 39 Caucasian individuals from Russia, aged roughly 6 to 95 years, who were systemically healthy. Each donor gave about 10 milliliters of peripheral blood, drawn into EDTA-treated Vacutainer tubes. Ficoll-Paque density-gradient centrifugation was used to isolate PBMCs, with at least 6 million obtained per sample. Total RNA was extracted from PBMCs with Trizol reagent, with at least 6 micrograms obtained per sample. For every donor, flow cytometry on a PBMC aliquot measured the percentage of naive CD45RAhigh/CD27high T cells. This chain is built from TRBV20-1 and TRBJ2-1, and 12 bases in between align with TRBD2. Sequenced input: blood. The receptor was isolated from a woman in her 30s in good health. The sequence in DNA is TGCAGTGCTAGGGTACTAGCGGGAGGCTATGGGCAGTTCTTC. Its translation reads: CSARVLAGGYGQFF.